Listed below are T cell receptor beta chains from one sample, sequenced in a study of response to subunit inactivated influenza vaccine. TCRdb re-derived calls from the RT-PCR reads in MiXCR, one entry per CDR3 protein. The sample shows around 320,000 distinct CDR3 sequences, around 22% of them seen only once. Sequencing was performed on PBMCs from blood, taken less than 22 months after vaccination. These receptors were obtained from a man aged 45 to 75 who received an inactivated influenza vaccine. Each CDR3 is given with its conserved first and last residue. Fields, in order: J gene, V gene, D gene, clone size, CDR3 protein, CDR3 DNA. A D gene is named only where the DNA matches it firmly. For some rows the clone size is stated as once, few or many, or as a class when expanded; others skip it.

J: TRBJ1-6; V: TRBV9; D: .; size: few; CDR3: CASSPLRANSPLHF; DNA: TGTGCCAGCAGCCCCCTACGAGCTAATTCACCCCTCCACTTT
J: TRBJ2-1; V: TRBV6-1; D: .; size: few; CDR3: CATPPTGGNEQFF; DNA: TGTGCCACCCCCCCAACAGGCGGGAATGAGCAGTTCTTC
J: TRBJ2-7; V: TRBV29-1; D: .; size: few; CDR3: CSVIVFGGRGTYEQYF; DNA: TGCAGCGTTATCGTCTTCGGCGGAAGGGGGACCTACGAGCAGTACTTC
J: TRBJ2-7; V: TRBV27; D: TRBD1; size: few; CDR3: CASSPRQGWHEQYF; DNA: TGTGCCAGCAGTCCCAGACAGGGGTGGCACGAGCAGTACTTC
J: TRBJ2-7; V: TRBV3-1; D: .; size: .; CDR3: CASSQDRGVWF; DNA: TGTGCCAGCAGCCAAGACAGGGGTGTGTGGTTC
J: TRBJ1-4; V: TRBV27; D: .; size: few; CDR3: CASSFAGTEKLFF; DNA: TGTGCCAGCAGTTTCGCCGGGACAGAAAAACTGTTTTTT
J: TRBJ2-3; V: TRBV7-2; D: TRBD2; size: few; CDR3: CASSSPRGGYTDTQYF; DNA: TGTGCCAGCAGCTCACCCCGCGGGGGTTACACAGATACGCAGTATTTT
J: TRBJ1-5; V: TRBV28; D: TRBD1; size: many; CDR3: CASSPQWTGRQGRGGNQPQHF; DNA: TGTGCCAGCAGTCCCCAGTGGACAGGGAGGCAAGGAAGAGGTGGTAATCAGCCCCAGCATTTT
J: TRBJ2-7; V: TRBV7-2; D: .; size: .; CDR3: CASSYTTTDYEQYF; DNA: TGTGCCAGCAGCTATACGACGACTGACTACGAGCAGTACTTC
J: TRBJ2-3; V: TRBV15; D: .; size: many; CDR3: CATSREAVYTQYF; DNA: TGTGCCACCAGCAGGGAGGCAGTATATACGCAGTATTTT
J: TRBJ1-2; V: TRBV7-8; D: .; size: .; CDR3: CASSLGHRAGGYTF; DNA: TGTGCCAGCAGCTTAGGTCACAGGGCCGGTGGCTACACCTTC
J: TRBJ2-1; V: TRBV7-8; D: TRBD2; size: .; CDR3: CASSASGRAYEQFF; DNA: TGTGCCAGCAGCGCTAGCGGGAGGGCCTATGAGCAGTTCTTC
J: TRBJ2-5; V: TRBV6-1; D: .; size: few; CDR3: CASSAVHRARETQYF; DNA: TGTGCCAGCAGTGCAGTACACAGGGCCCGAGAGACCCAGTACTTC
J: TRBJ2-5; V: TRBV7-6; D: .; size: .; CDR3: CASSLPDSWLGQETQYF; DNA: TGTGCCAGCAGCTTACCTGACTCCTGGTTGGGGCAAGAGACCCAGTACTTC
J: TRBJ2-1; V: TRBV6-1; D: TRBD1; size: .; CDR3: CASSVDRGPHNEQFF; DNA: TGTGCCAGCAGTGTAGACAGGGGTCCCCACAATGAGCAGTTCTTC
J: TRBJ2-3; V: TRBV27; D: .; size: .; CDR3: CASSLRGFKTQYF; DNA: TGTGCCAGCAGTTTAAGGGGGTTCAAAACGCAGTATTTT
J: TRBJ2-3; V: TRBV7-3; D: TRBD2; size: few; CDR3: CASSLGLAGVVDTQYF; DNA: TGTGCCAGCAGCTTAGGACTAGCGGGAGTTGTAGATACGCAGTATTTT
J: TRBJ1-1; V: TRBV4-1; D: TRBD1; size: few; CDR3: CASSQERTGEQAFF; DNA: TGCGCCAGCAGCCAGGAGAGGACAGGGGAACAAGCTTTCTTT
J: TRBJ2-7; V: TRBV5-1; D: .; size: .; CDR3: CASSPNDGGYEQYF; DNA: TGCGCCAGCAGCCCTAACGACGGGGGCTACGAGCAGTACTTC
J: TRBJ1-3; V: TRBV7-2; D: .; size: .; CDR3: CASSLVGVSGNTIYF; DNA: TGTGCCAGCAGCTTAGTAGGGGTCTCTGGAAACACCATATATTTT
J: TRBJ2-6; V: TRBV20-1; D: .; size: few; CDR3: CSARDRSGANVLTF; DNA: TGCAGTGCTAGAGACCGTTCTGGGGCCAACGTCCTGACTTTC
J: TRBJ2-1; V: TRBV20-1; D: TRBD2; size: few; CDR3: CSASELAGSYNEQFF; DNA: TGCAGTGCTAGCGAACTAGCGGGCTCCTACAATGAGCAGTTCTTC
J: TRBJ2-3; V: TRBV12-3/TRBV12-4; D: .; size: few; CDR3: CASSPSDGVTQYF; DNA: TGTGCCAGCAGTCCTAGCGACGGGGTCACGCAGTATTTT
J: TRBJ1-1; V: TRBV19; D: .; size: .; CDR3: CASRSITEAFF; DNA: TGTGCCAGTCGGAGTATAACTGAAGCTTTCTTT
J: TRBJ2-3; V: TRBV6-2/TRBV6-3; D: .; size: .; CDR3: CASSYLGPSTDTQYF; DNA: TGTGCCAGCAGCTACCTGGGGCCTAGCACAGATACGCAGTATTTT
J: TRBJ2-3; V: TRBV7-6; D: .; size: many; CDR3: CASSSLKTDTQYF; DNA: TGTGCCAGCAGCTCACTTAAAACAGATACGCAGTATTTT
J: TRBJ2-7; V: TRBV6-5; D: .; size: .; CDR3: CASSYVSRGAYEQYF; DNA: TGTGCCAGCAGTTATGTTTCCCGAGGGGCCTACGAGCAGTACTTC
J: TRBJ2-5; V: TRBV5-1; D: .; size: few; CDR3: CASSLEQQQETQYF; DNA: TGCGCCAGCAGCTTGGAGCAGCAGCAAGAGACCCAGTACTTC
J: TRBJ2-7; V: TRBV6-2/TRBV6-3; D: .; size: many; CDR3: CASTQPLGIRGISSEQYF; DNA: TGTGCCAGCACCCAACCCCTGGGAATTAGGGGGATATCATCCGAGCAGTACTTC
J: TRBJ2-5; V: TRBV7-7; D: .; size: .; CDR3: CASSPSPGPEETQYF; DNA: TGTGCTAGCAGCCCCAGTCCGGGGCCGGAAGAGACCCAGTACTTC
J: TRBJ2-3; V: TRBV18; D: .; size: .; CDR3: CASSPSARGDTQYF; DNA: TGTGCCAGCTCCCCATCCGCCAGGGGCGATACGCAGTATTTT